The 5 T cell receptor beta chains below come from one sample, sequenced in a study of T cell responses to AZD1222 COVID-19 vaccine. Produced via immunoSEQ multiplex PCR; TCRdb's table is partial and in-frame only. The sample holds around 200,000 clones, around nine tenths seen once. The starting material was peripheral blood, obtained 28 days after the second AZD1222 dose. The receptors stem from an adult who received the AZD1222 COVID-19 vaccine.

The J gene is TRBJ1-2, the V gene TRBV5-1, with TRBD1 identical over 7 bases. With V trimmed by 2 bases and J by 2 bases, 9 bases remained unmatched. CDR1 and CDR2 (germline): SGHRS, YFSETQ. The CDR3 extends over 16 amino acids. CDR3 protein: CASSFWTGSTNYGYTF. CDR3 in DNA: TGCGCCAGCAGCTTTTGGACAGGAAGCACAAACTATGGCTACACCTTC.

V is TRBV5-5 and J is TRBJ2-2; 7 nucleotides agree with TRBD1. With V trimmed by 4 bases and J by 2 bases, 5 bases remained unmatched. CDR3 length: 15 amino acids. Germline lookup yields CDR1 SGHKS and CDR2 YYEKEE (reference sequence). In DNA, the CDR3 is TGTGCCAGCAGCCGACAGGGAGCCAACACCGGGGAGCTGTTTTTT. It codes for CASSRQGANTGELFF.

This chain joins TRBV7-2 and TRBJ2-1; D might be TRBD1 or TRBD2, each matching 6 bases. Trimming shortened V by 1 base and J by 9 bases, and 10 bases separated the two germline ends. Germline V lookup: CDR1 SGHTA, CDR2 FQGNSA. The CDR3 contains 13 residues. CDR3 in amino acids: CASSLGGGPEQFF. The CDR3 DNA sequence: TGTGCCAGCAGCTTAGGAGGGGGGCCTGAGCAGTTCTTC.

The V and J genes are TRBV5-4 and TRBJ2-2, with D perhaps TRBD1 (5 bases). The germline V and J ends were trimmed by 2 bases and 2 bases, with 13 bases remaining between them. This CDR3 is 16 amino acids long. In germline, CDR1 is SGHNT, CDR2 YYREEE (reference sequence). The CDR3 DNA reads TGTGCCAGCAGCTTACTTCGACAGACTAACACCGGGGAGCTGTTTTTT. Translating gives CASSLLRQTNTGELFF.

The chain couples TRBV7-9 to TRBJ1-1, with a tentative D call TRBD1 (6 bases). Germline CDR1 is SEHNR and CDR2 is FQNEAQ (reference sequence). The CDR3 runs 12 residues. V lost 4 bases and J lost 7, with 10 bases in between. The CDR3 nucleotides read TGTGCCAGCAGCTCTGGACAGTTTGAAGCTTTCTTT. Its translation is CASSSGQFEAFF.